This T cell receptor (beta chain) was sequenced during a study of beta chain features in type 1 diabetes. Study summary: Healthy donors and patients showed comparable age, gender and cell yields.

General study points: When Type 1 diabetes patients were examined, their TCRB CDR3s proved moderately but significantly shorter in all four CD4+ subsets. Naive, central memory and regulatory TCRB repertoires appeared more similar among patients than healthy donors.

Every bit of the isolated RNA underwent reverse transcription, so sequencing read expressed TCRB transcripts. Assay used: immunoSEQ multiplex PCR; TCRdb lists only in-frame clones, some missing. Of roughly 160,000 clones in the sample, about 7.8% were seen once. Markers CD45RO/CCR7/CD25/CD127/CD95/CD27 served to sort CD4+ naive, central memory, regulatory and stem cell-like memory cells. Once sorted, every population was more than 98% pure. About this clone: Its antigen is still unknown.

The CDR3 extends over 15 amino acids. J lost 1 base, V lost 4 bases, and 5 bases had no gene match. In germline, CDR1 is MDHEN, CDR2 SYDVKM. This chain connects TRBV28 to TRBJ2-3; 7 bases are a match to TRBD1. This receptor was obtained from a woman in her thirties or forties with type 1 diabetes. The sequenced sample consisted of central memory CD4+ T cells from blood. CDR3 sequence reads: CASSSLGQGTDTQYF. The CDR3 DNA reads as TGTGCCAGCAGTTCTCTTGGACAGGGCACAGATACGCAGTATTTT. Based on the CDR3 plus reference TRBV28 and TRBJ2-3, the full variable domain is DVKVTQSSRYLVKRTGEKVFLECVQDMDHENMFWYRQDPGLGLRLIYFSYDVKMKEKGDIPEGYSVSREKKERFSLILESASTNQTSMYLCASSSLGQGTDTQYFGPGTRLTVL.